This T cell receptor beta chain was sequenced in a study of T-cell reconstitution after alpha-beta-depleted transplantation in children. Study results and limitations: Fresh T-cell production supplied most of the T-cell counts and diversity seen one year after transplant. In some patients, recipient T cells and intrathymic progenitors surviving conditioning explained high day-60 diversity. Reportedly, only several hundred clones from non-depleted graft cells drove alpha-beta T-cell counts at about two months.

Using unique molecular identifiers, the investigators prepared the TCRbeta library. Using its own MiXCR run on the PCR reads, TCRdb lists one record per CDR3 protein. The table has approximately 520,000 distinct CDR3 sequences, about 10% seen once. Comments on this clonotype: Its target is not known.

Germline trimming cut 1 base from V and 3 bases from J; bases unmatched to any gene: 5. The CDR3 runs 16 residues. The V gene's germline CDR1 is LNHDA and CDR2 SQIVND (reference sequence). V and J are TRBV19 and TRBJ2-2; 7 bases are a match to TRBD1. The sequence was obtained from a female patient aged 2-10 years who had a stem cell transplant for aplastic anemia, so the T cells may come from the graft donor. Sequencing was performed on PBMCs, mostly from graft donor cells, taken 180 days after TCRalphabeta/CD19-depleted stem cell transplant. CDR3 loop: CASSIVGQKDTGELFF. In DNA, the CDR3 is TGTGCCAGTAGTATAGTGGGACAGAAGGACACCGGGGAGCTGTTTTTT.